This TCR beta chain was retrieved from a study of cytomegalovirus exposure and HLA in healthy donors. Generated by immunoSEQ multiplex PCR, the TCRdb table keeps only in-frame clones and is missing some. The sample contains 150,000 or so clones, roughly 89% of which appear only once. Overall study results and limits: The dataset shows that most TCR sequences were rare, while some public TCRs occurred in many donors. The classifier, whose performance was assessed in both the original and validation cohorts, reportedly diagnosed cytomegalovirus status with high specificity and sensitivity.

This clone came up once. Its antigen is currently unknown. Germline CDR1 and CDR2: MNHEY and SMNVEV (reference sequence). The CDR3 runs to 13 residues. V was shortened by 3 bases and J by 2 bases, with 5 bases between the two germline ends. The TCR comes from a woman in her late teens or twenties in good health and CMV-seropositive. The sample taken for sequencing was PBMCs. The rearrangement links TRBV27 to TRBJ2-1; D remains ambiguous. This chain's CDR3 is CASSLRPYNEQFF. CDR3 nucleotide sequence: TGTGCCAGCAGTTTGAGGCCCTACAATGAGCAGTTCTTC.